This T cell receptor beta chain was observed in a study of blood T cell repertoires in COVID-19. Study-level background: The United States, Italy and Spain were the sources of the acute and convalescent COVID-19 samples. T cells, B-cell-depleted T cells, or PBMCs provided the cDNA or gDNA that served as material.

The V gene end was trimmed by 2 bases and the J gene end by 1 base; junction bases not matched to a gene: 4. The CDR3 loop spans 15 amino acids. From germline, CDR1 is MNHNS and CDR2 SASEGT. The data were produced by immunoSEQ multiplex PCR, yet TCRdb's version contains in-frame clones alone and is incomplete. The data show over 250,000 clones, with around 85% seen just once and approximately 1.5% held by the top ten. Patients of the Seattle cohort, enrolled during active infection, were followed longitudinally. This clonotype was sampled from a human donor with COVID-19, enrolled during active disease. The donor label of this sample is uncertain. The material sequenced was peripheral blood. The genes are TRBV6-1 and TRBJ1-1; 7 nucleotides match TRBD1. For the CDR3, the DNA is TGTGCCAGCAGTGAAACAGGGGCCCCGAACACTGAAGCTTTCTTT. This codes for CASSETGAPNTEAFF.